The TCR beta chain described here comes from a study of memory CD4+ T cells and cytomegalovirus serostatus. Germline V lookup: CDR1 SGHRS, CDR2 YFSETQ. V was cut by 7 bases and J by 6 bases, with 10 bases left in between. The CDR3 length is 11 residues. The sort gate was single viable CD3+CD4+CD8-CD45RO+ cells for memory CD4+ T cells. After thawing, CD4+ T cells were positively selected. This clone was seen more than once but under ten times. TCRdb keeps only in-frame clones here, not all; method: immunoSEQ multiplex PCR. The sample includes 40,000 to 45,000 clones, 79% of them seen just once. This receptor was obtained from an adult in good health and CMV-seronegative. The sequenced sample consisted of memory CD4+ T cells from blood. The chain is built from TRBV5-1 and TRBJ1-1; the D gene is possibly TRBD1 (5 bases). CDR3 in amino acids: CASYQGSEAFF. The DNA of the CDR3 is TGCGCCAGCTACCAGGGCTCTGAAGCTTTCTTT.